This entry features one T cell receptor (beta chain) sequence. This sample was taken from a study of blood T cell repertoires in COVID-19. Across the whole study: PBMCs, B-cell-depleted T cells, or T cells were the source of the cDNA or gDNA that made up the material.

This CDR3 comprises 15 residues. CDR1 and CDR2 (germline): SQVTM, ANQGSEA. V shed 4 bases and J shed 0 bases, with 15 bases lying between them. Clinical history reported by participants formed the basis on which cohorts were assigned. Libraries were prepared by immunoSEQ multiplex PCR; TCRdb keeps only in-frame clonotypes and omits some of them. The table lists roughly 360,000 clones, 70% to 90% of them singletons. The chain links TRBV29-1 to TRBJ1-2; possible D gene TRBD1, 5 bases. Sequencing input: PBMCs or T cells enriched from blood (not recorded which). The TCR comes from a woman in her thirties with acute COVID-19. The CDR3 region has the DNA TGCAGCGTTGTTGTGTCAGGGCCTGCTAACTATGGCTACACCTTC. It is translated as CSVVVSGPANYGYTF.